The rows below give T cell receptor beta chains drawn from one sample of a study of control samples from healthy donors and cancer patients. Here immunoSEQ multiplex PCR was the method, and the copy in TCRdb shows in-frame clones only, minus some. This sample has roughly 47,000 clones, with roughly 86% found just once. Source material: PBMCs. These receptors were obtained from a woman aged 60-75 years with lung cancer. CDR3s include the opening cysteine and the closing phenylalanine or tryptophan. The order of the fields is D gene, CDR3 length, clone size, J gene, V gene, CDR3 protein, CDR3 DNA. D genes are given only for firm matches. Clone size is stated in some rows and not others, as once, few, many or a class when expanded.

>.|13|.|TRBJ1-2|TRBV9
CASSVTGNYGYTF
TGTGCCAGCAGTGTTACAGGGAACTATGGCTACACCTTC
>.|13|.|TRBJ2-7|TRBV12-3/TRBV12-4
CASRHQNGNEQYF
TGTGCCAGCAGACATCAGAACGGCAACGAGCAGTACTTC
>TRBD1|15|.|TRBJ2-5|TRBV4-3
CASSSRTGPGETQYF
TGCGCCAGCAGCTCAAGGACAGGGCCTGGGGAGACCCAGTACTTC
>.|15|few|TRBJ1-5|TRBV16
CASSQADRGGQPQHF
TGTGCCAGCAGCCAAGCGGATCGCGGTGGACAGCCCCAGCATTTT
>.|13|.|TRBJ2-1|TRBV11-2
CASSENSGEEQFF
TGTGCCAGCAGCGAAAATTCAGGGGAGGAGCAGTTCTTC
>TRBD1|15|.|TRBJ2-5|TRBV7-3
CASSLQRTGGETQYF
TGTGCCAGCAGCTTACAAAGGACAGGGGGAGAGACCCAGTACTTC
>.|15|.|TRBJ2-2|TRBV19
CASSIFLAVTGELFF
TGTGCCAGTAGTATATTTCTCGCGGTCACCGGGGAGCTGTTTTTT
>.|9|.|TRBJ1-2|TRBV20-1
CSAGKDSTF
TGCAGTGCTGGAAAGGACTCCACCTTC
>TRBD1|15|once|TRBJ2-3|TRBV9
CASSVLGTDTDTQYF
TGTGCCAGCAGCGTTTTAGGGACAGACACAGATACGCAGTATTTT
>.|13|once|TRBJ2-7|TRBV29-1
CSVSLLRSYEQYF
TGCAGCGTTTCGCTGCTTAGGAGCTACGAGCAGTACTTC
>.|13|once|TRBJ1-6|TRBV28
CASRRLKGSPLHF
TGTGCCAGCAGACGATTGAAGGGTTCACCCCTCCACTTT
>.|12|.|TRBJ2-7|TRBV2
CASNPDSYEQYF
TGTGCCAGCAACCCAGATTCCTACGAGCAGTACTTC
>.|14|few|TRBJ1-3|TRBV28
CASSLGGRRDTIYF
TGTGCCAGCAGTTTGGGGGGGCGCCGGGACACCATATATTTT
>.|11|.|TRBJ1-1|TRBV11-2
CASSPGTEAFF
TGTGCCAGCAGCCCAGGGACTGAAGCTTTCTTT
>.|12|.|TRBJ1-1|TRBV7-7
CASSPIDTEAFF
TGTGCCAGCAGCCCCATCGACACTGAAGCTTTCTTT
>.|16|.|TRBJ1-3|TRBV12-5
CASDRQPSGDRNTIYF
TGTGCTAGTGACCGACAACCCTCAGGGGACCGAAACACCATATATTTT
>.|15|.|TRBJ2-3|TRBV11-2
CASSLGGRSTDTQYF
TGTGCCAGCAGCTTAGGTGGCAGGAGCACAGATACGCAGTATTTT
>.|15|.|TRBJ2-7|TRBV6-2/TRBV6-3
CASSSTSGQSYEQYF
.
>TRBD2|16|.|TRBJ2-2|TRBV7-2
CASSLVGLANTGELFF
TGTGCCAGCAGCTTAGTGGGACTAGCGAACACCGGGGAGCTGTTTTTT
>.|12|.|TRBJ1-2|TRBV5-6
CASSPLGGGYTF
TGTGCCAGCAGCCCCCTGGGGGGGGGCTACACCTTC